This passage covers 26 T cell receptor beta chains from one sample sequenced in a study of cytomegalovirus exposure and HLA in healthy donors. The study ran its PCR with 60 Vbeta and 13 Jbeta primers. The table came from immunoSEQ multiplex PCR; TCRdb's copy has only in-frame clones and leaves some out. In the table there are some 98,000 clones, about 81% of which are singletons. Sequenced input: PBMCs. The receptors were gathered from a middle-aged man in good health and CMV-seronegative.

The chain is built from TRBV5-1 and TRBJ2-1; 8 bases align to TRBD1. The germline gives CDR1 SGHRS, CDR2 YFSETQ. After removal of 4 bases from V and 6 bases from J, the junction contained 6 bases not matched to a gene. The CDR3 length is 14 residues. The CDR3: CASSVTGAVNEQFF. The CDR3, as DNA: TGCGCCAGCAGCGTGACAGGGGCTGTCAATGAGCAGTTCTTC.

The genes are TRBV5-4 and TRBJ1-2; 8 bases map to TRBD1. CDR1 and CDR2 from the germline V gene are SGHNT and YYREEE (reference sequence). The ends lost 1 base at V and 8 bases at J; junction bases unmatched: 7. This CDR3 has 14 residues. The CDR3 sequence is CASSLSQGARGYTF. For the CDR3, the DNA is TGTGCCAGCAGCTTGAGTCAGGGGGCGAGAGGCTACACCTTC.

V usage is TRBV30 and J usage is TRBJ2-6, with a possible D match to TRBD1 (6 bases). Germline CDR1 GTSNPN, CDR2 SVGIG (reference sequence). V lost 3 bases and J lost 2, with 11 bases in between. This CDR3 is built from 15 residues. The CDR3 sequence is CAWRGRDTGANVLTF. The CDR3 bases are TGTGCCTGGAGAGGCCGGGACACTGGGGCCAACGTCCTGACTTTC.

The table lists this clone with a count of one. The chain recombines TRBV5-4 with TRBJ1-6; 7 bases line up with TRBD1. V lost 4 bases to trimming and J lost 7 bases; unmatched junction nucleotides: 11. This CDR3 contains 16 residues. CDR1 and CDR2 from the germline V gene are SGHNT and YYREEE (reference sequence). CDR3 in DNA: TGTGCCAGCAGCGTGACAGGGTCCCCACGAAATTCACCCCTCCACTTT. Translating it yields CASSVTGSPRNSPLHF.

CDR3 sequence (DNA): TGCGCCAGCAGTGAGTCCACAGTTCGTCTCCCTCCGGATACGCAGTATTTT. The encoded protein is CASSESTVRLPPDTQYF. The chain recombines TRBV10-2 with TRBJ2-3; D is undetermined. The germline V gene has CDR1 WSHSY and CDR2 SAAADI. Trimming removed 0 bases from V and 6 bases from J, with 19 bases in between. The CDR3 covers 17 residues.

The rearrangement joins TRBV2 to TRBJ1-2, with a weak D call TRBD1 (5 bases). The CDR3 covers 14 residues. CDR1 and CDR2 from the germline V gene are SNHLY and FYNNEI. Trimming removed 1 base at V and 10 bases at J, with 16 bases between. The CDR3 DNA reads as TGTGCCAGCAGTGAAGGCTTGGGGGGTTTGTCCTACACCTTC. Amino acid sequence: CASSEGLGGLSYTF.

The chain joins TRBV6-5 to TRBJ1-2; no definite D call. Germline V gene sequence: CDR1 MNHEY, CDR2 SVGAGI. CDR3 length equals 12 residues. V dropped 8 bases and J dropped 2 bases, with 9 bases sitting between them. The CDR3 here is CASGSSNYGYTF. DNA for the CDR3: TGTGCCAGCGGGAGCAGCAACTATGGCTACACCTTC.

Remarks on this clone: Within the sample, other DNA sequences also encode this same CDR3. The genes are TRBV7-2 and TRBJ1-1; D might be TRBD1 (6 bases). Trimming stripped 5 bases from V and 4 bases from J, with 14 bases between. Germline CDR1 SGHTA, CDR2 FQGNSA. The CDR3 sequence is 14 residues long. DNA of the CDR3: TGTGCCAGCAGCCCACAGAGGGGGGGCACTGAAGCTTTCTTT. Its protein is CASSPQRGGTEAFF. Looking up the rest from reference TRBV7-2 and TRBJ1-1 gives the full variable domain: GAGVSQSPSNKVTEKGKDVELRCDPISGHTALYWYRQSLGQGLEFLIYFQGNSAPDKSGLPSDRFSAERTGGSVSTLTIQRTQQEDSAVYLCASSPQRGGTEAFFGQGTRLTVV.

The chain has TRBV2 and TRBJ1-1; 7 bases agree with TRBD1. The CDR3 totals 13 residues. V dropped 7 bases and J dropped 8; count of bases not matched to a gene: 10. Per germline, CDR1 SNHLY and CDR2 FYNNEI. The CDR3, as DNA: TGTGCCAGCACCGAAGCTCGGACAGGAGAAGCTTTCTTT. Translated: CASTEARTGEAFF.

In its sample, this clone was seen once. The chain links TRBV7-3 to TRBJ2-2; D ambiguous. The CDR3 spans 18 residues. The germline gives CDR1 SGHTA, CDR2 FQGTGA. Trimming removed 5 bases from V and 0 bases from J, with 19 bases in between. The CDR3 nucleotides are TGTGCCAGCAGCCCTCGGGTCCGCACCGCTTCGAACACCGGGGAGCTGTTTTTT. Protein product: CASSPRVRTASNTGELFF.

The chain is built from TRBV28 and TRBJ1-1, with D possibly being TRBD1 (5 bases). The CDR3 is 16 amino acids. The V gene lost 5 bases and the J gene lost 0 bases, with 16 bases spanning the gap. Germline lookup yields CDR1 MDHEN and CDR2 SYDVKM. The CDR3 reads CASSPAPGGVNTEAFF. As DNA, the CDR3 is TGTGCCAGCAGTCCAGCCCCGGGGGGGGTGAACACTGAAGCTTTCTTT.

This clone was observed a single time. The CDR3 coding sequence is TGTGCCAGCAGTCAGGACAGGGAAGGGGTCTATGGCTACACCTTC. Translation: CASSQDREGVYGYTF. The rearrangement links TRBV7-8 to TRBJ1-2; 8 nucleotides match TRBD1. The CDR3 sequence is 15 residues long. Germline V gene lookup returns CDR1 SGHVS and CDR2 FQNEAQ. The junction had 10 bases not matched to a gene; V was cut back by 6 bases and J by 4 bases.

This sequence joins TRBV5-5 and TRBJ2-1, with 9 bases lining up with TRBD2. V trimming: 4 bases; J trimming: 10 bases; junction bases outside the gene matches: 15. This CDR3 is built from 16 residues. Germline assignment: CDR1 SGHKS and CDR2 YYEKEE (reference sequence). The CDR3 DNA is TGTGCCAGCAGCACCACCCTGGGGCGGGGGGGCAGCGAGCAGTTCTTC. Its protein is CASSTTLGRGGSEQFF.

The V call is TRBV2, the J call TRBJ1-1; D call uncertain. V was clipped by 4 bases and J by 0 bases, with 6 bases between them. Germline CDR1 and CDR2: SNHLY and FYNNEI. This CDR3 has 13 residues. The CDR3 region has the DNA TGTGCCAGCAGTGGGGCGCTGAACACTGAAGCTTTCTTT. Translated: CASSGALNTEAFF. Full variable domain (rest looked up from reference TRBV2 and TRBJ1-1): EPEVTQTPSHQVTQMGQEVILRCVPISNHLYFYWYRQILGQKVEFLVSFYNNEISEKSEIFDDQFSVERPDGSNFTLKIRSTKLEDSAMYFCASSGALNTEAFFGQGTRLTVV.

This clone was found a few times. The chain combines TRBV19 with TRBJ1-5; TRBD1 matches at 8 bases. V lost 7 bases, J lost 3 bases, and 5 bases stayed unmatched. The germline gives CDR1 LNHDA, CDR2 SQIVND (reference sequence). The CDR3 has 14 amino acids. CDR3 sequence reads: CASTPDRANQPQHF. The CDR3 DNA sequence: TGTGCCAGTACCCCGGACAGGGCCAATCAGCCCCAGCATTTT.

The CDR3 DNA reads TGTGCCAGCAGTGAGTTTGGGCGGGGCACAGATACGCAGTATTTT. Amino acids: CASSEFGRGTDTQYF. The chain joins TRBV2 to TRBJ2-3, with a tentative D call TRBD2 (5 bases). Germline assignment: CDR1 SNHLY and CDR2 FYNNEI. V was trimmed by 3 bases and J by 1 base, leaving 11 bases between them. The CDR3 runs to 15 residues.

In this sample, this clone turned up once. The V gene is TRBV9, the J gene TRBJ2-3; D is perhaps TRBD1 (6 bases). Trimming left V 3 bases short and J 5 bases short, with 16 bases between. The length of the CDR3 is 15 residues. Per germline, CDR1 SGDLS and CDR2 YYNGEE. CDR3 residues: CASSGSAGVEDTQYF. CDR3 DNA: TGTGCCAGCAGCGGATCAGCAGGGGTCGAAGATACGCAGTATTTT.

A single count supports this clone. The chain couples TRBV30 to TRBJ1-3; D remains ambiguous. This CDR3 has 15 amino acids. Germline values: CDR1 GTSNPN, CDR2 SVGIG (reference sequence). Trimming removed 2 bases from V and 8 bases from J, with 19 bases in between. Here the CDR3 reads CAWSSGIRGADTIYF. CDR3 in DNA: TGTGCCTGGAGTTCCGGCATACGTGGTGCGGACACCATATATTTT. The entire variable domain, with the rest obtained from reference TRBV30 and TRBJ1-3, is as follows: SQTIHQWPATLVQPVGSPLSLECTVEGTSNPNLYWYRQAAGRGLQLLFYSVGIGQISSEVPQNLSASRPQDRQFILSSKKLLLSDSGFYLCAWSSGIRGADTIYFGEGSWLTVV.

The V call is TRBV27, the J call TRBJ1-6; tentative D call: TRBD1 (5 bases). V shed 8 bases and J shed 9 bases, with 17 bases lying between them. Germline V gene sequence: CDR1 MNHEY, CDR2 SMNVEV (reference sequence). The CDR3 extends over 14 amino acids. CDR3 coding DNA: TGTGCCAGCGCCTCCCCAGGGTGGGCTTCACCCCTCCACTTT. Translating it yields CASASPGWASPLHF.

The rearrangement uses TRBV9 and TRBJ2-1; 10 nucleotides agree with TRBD2. The CDR3 runs to 15 residues. Per the germline V gene, CDR1 is SGDLS and CDR2 is YYNGEE. Trimming at V came to 3 bases and at J to 4 bases, leaving 4 bases not matched to a gene. The CDR3 nucleotides are TGTGCCAGCAGCGCTACTAGCGGGGCTTACAATGAGCAGTTCTTC. Its protein is CASSATSGAYNEQFF.

About this clone: A junction boundary mismatches the germline segment, possibly from a read error. V and J are TRBV7-9 and TRBJ1-2, with 8 bases aligning to TRBD1. Germline V lookup: CDR1 SEHNR, CDR2 FQNEAQ (reference sequence). The CDR3 has 16 amino acids. The DNA for the CDR3 is TGTTCCAGCCTTCATTGGGACAGGATGCCTCGGTATGGCTACACCTTC. It specifies CSSLHWDRMPRYGYTF. Full variable domain (outside the CDR3, taken from reference TRBV7-9 and TRBJ1-2): DTGVSQNPRHKITKRGQNVTFRCDPISEHNRLYWYRQTLGQGPEFLTYFQNEAQLEKSRLLSDRFSAERPKGSFSTLEIQRTEQGDSAMYLCSSLHWDRMPRYGYTFGSGTRLTVV.

The chain links TRBV5-1 to TRBJ1-5; weak D call: TRBD1 (6 bases). This CDR3 has 15 amino acids. Trimming took off 1 base at V and 4 bases at J, with 12 bases between the two ends. Germline V gives CDR1 SGHRS, CDR2 YFSETQ. CDR3 amino acids: CASSLSGQKNQPQHF. CDR3 nucleotide sequence: TGCGCCAGCAGCTTGAGCGGACAGAAGAATCAGCCCCAGCATTTT.

The chain has TRBV15 and TRBJ1-1, with 7 bases lining up with TRBD1. Germline V gene data show CDR1 as LNHNV and CDR2 as YYDKDF (reference sequence). The V gene end was trimmed by 6 bases and the J gene end by 2 bases; junction bases not matched to a gene: 6. The CDR3 length is 14 residues. The CDR3 DNA reads TGTGCCACCAGGATGGGACAGCTAAACACTGAAGCTTTCTTT. Translation: CATRMGQLNTEAFF. Drawing the rest from reference TRBV15 and TRBJ1-1, the complete variable domain is DAMVIQNPRYQVTQFGKPVTLSCSQTLNHNVMYWYQQKSSQAPKLLFHYYDKDFNNEADTPDNFQSRRPNTSFCFLDIRSPGLGDTAMYLCATRMGQLNTEAFFGQGTRLTVV.

This clone was detected once. The V and J genes are TRBV6-1 and TRBJ2-7; D is ambiguous. With 2 bases removed from V and 3 bases from J, the gap between germline ends came to 11 bases. Germline CDR1 is MNHNS and CDR2 is SASEGT. The CDR3 contains 14 residues. Here the CDR3 DNA reads TGTGCCAGCAGTGAAACTCAGACTCTCTACGAGCAGTACTTC. Protein: CASSETQTLYEQYF.

This chain uses TRBV10-3 with TRBJ1-2; TRBD1 aligns across 9 bases. The CDR3 totals 13 residues. From germline, CDR1 is ENHRY and CDR2 SYGVKD. Losses at the gene ends were 9 bases for V and 2 bases for J; bases not matched to a gene: 4. The CDR3 DNA follows: TGTGCCATTGGAACAGGGGGCAACTATGGCTACACCTTC. It codes for CAIGTGGNYGYTF.

A single count supports this clone. The gene calls are TRBV6-1 and TRBJ1-5; 10 bases match TRBD1. V gave up 8 bases and J gave up 3 bases; unmatched junction bases: 4. Germline V CDR1 and CDR2: MNHNS, SASEGT. This CDR3 comprises 14 residues. CDR3 nucleotide sequence: TGTGCCAGCCAAGACAGGGGGCTCAATCAGCCCCAGCATTTT. Translated, it gives CASQDRGLNQPQHF.